Presented here are 25 T cell receptor beta chains from one specimen sequenced in a study of beta chain features in type 1 diabetes. Every bit of the isolated RNA underwent reverse transcription, so sequencing read expressed TCRB transcripts. TCRdb's table, derived via immunoSEQ multiplex PCR, lists solely in-frame clones and lacks some. The sample includes about 230,000 clones, roughly 9.6% seen only once; the top ten take 0.034%. The specimen sequenced was naive CD4+ T cells from blood. The receptors derive from a woman younger than 30 in good health.

This clone was counted only a few times. The chain recombines TRBV6-5 with TRBJ1-6; D possibly corresponds to TRBD1 (5 bases). Trimming pared 5 bases from V and 6 bases from J, leaving 11 bases between. Germline values: CDR1 MNHEY, CDR2 SVGAGI. The CDR3 has 14 residues. The CDR3 loop is CASSTRVRNSPLHF. In DNA, the CDR3 is TGTGCCAGCAGTACCAGGGTCCGTAATTCACCCCTCCACTTT.

The V call is TRBV27, the J call TRBJ2-7; TRBD1 matches 10 bases. The CDR3 covers 13 residues. CDR1 and CDR2 (germline): MNHEY, SMNVEV (reference sequence). Trimming at V came to 3 bases and at J to 7 bases, leaving 3 bases not matched to a gene. CDR3 in amino acids: CASSLGQGWEQYF. CDR3 DNA sequence: TGTGCCAGCAGTTTGGGACAGGGGTGGGAGCAGTACTTC.

The table lists this clone with many counts. V usage is TRBV7-9 and J usage is TRBJ1-5, with D perhaps TRBD1 (5 bases). V was cut by 5 bases and J by 4 bases, with 15 bases left in between. Germline CDR1 reads SEHNR; CDR2 reads FQNEAQ (reference sequence). This CDR3 contains 15 residues. CDR3 coding DNA: TGTGCCAGCAGCCAGGGCTCGACGGAGAATCAGCCCCAGCATTTT. Amino acids: CASSQGSTENQPQHF.

This clone appeared many times. The rearrangement joins TRBV30 to TRBJ2-1; maybe TRBD1 (6 bases). The CDR3 has 15 residues. Germline V CDR1 and CDR2: GTSNPN, SVGIG (reference sequence). With 3 bases removed from V and 1 base from J, the gap between germline ends came to 13 bases. For the CDR3, the DNA is TGTGCCTGGAGAAAAACAGGGTCATCCTACAATGAGCAGTTCTTC. It encodes CAWRKTGSSYNEQFF.

This clone was recorded a few times. The genes are TRBV18 and TRBJ2-1, with 10 bases lining up with TRBD2. This CDR3 is 16 amino acids long. J was trimmed by 5 bases and V by 0 bases; bases with no gene match: 4. Germline V CDR1 and CDR2: KGHSH, LQKENI. CDR3: CASSPPLLAGDNEQFF. Here the CDR3 DNA reads TGTGCCAGCTCACCACCGTTGCTAGCGGGAGACAATGAGCAGTTCTTC.

In regard to this clone: The sample holds other DNA sequences that translate to the same CDR3. The chain carries TRBV12-5 and TRBJ1-5; 7 bases map to TRBD1. CDR1 is LGHNT, CDR2 FRNRAP, per germline. J lost 2 bases, V lost 6 bases, and 4 bases had no gene match. The CDR3 sequence is 14 residues long. The CDR3 is CASGPDRGNQPQHF. DNA for the CDR3: TGTGCTAGTGGACCCGACAGGGGCAATCAGCCCCAGCATTTT.

The chain couples TRBV6-1 to TRBJ2-3, with TRBD1 matching 9 bases. The CDR3 runs 16 residues. Trimming cost V 4 bases and J 3 bases; bases outside gene matches: 8. CDR1 and CDR2 from the germline V gene are MNHNS and SASEGT. CDR3 coding DNA: TGTGCCAGCAGTGTCCCCCGGGACAGGGCAACAGATACGCAGTATTTT. Amino acids: CASSVPRDRATDTQYF.

This clone has more than one count but fewer than ten. The chain employs TRBV6-1 and TRBJ1-5; D is possibly TRBD1 (5 bases). The CDR3 contains 14 residues. Germline CDR1 is MNHNS and CDR2 is SASEGT. Deletions cut 2 bases from V and 4 bases from J, with 9 bases between. DNA of the CDR3: TGTGCCAGCAGTGAATTCGGGGGGAATCAGCCCCAGCATTTT. Translated: CASSEFGGNQPQHF.

This clone was recorded a few times. The rearrangement links TRBV6-1 to TRBJ2-3; D is uncertain. This CDR3 contains 14 residues. V lost 6 bases and J 3 bases, leaving 13 bases between the germline ends. The germline V gene encodes CDR1 MNHNS and CDR2 SASEGT. In DNA, the CDR3 is TGTGCCAGCAGCGGGTCGATCGGGACAGATACGCAGTATTTT. This sequence encodes CASSGSIGTDTQYF.

The chain uses TRBV2 and TRBJ1-2; 8 bases fit TRBD1. This CDR3 has 15 residues. V lost 7 bases and J lost 7; bases outside the gene matches: 14. The V gene's germline CDR1 is SNHLY and CDR2 FYNNEI. Here the CDR3 reads CASTQTWQGAGGYTF. In nucleotides, the CDR3 is TGTGCCAGCACCCAAACGTGGCAGGGGGCAGGTGGCTACACCTTC.

V and J are TRBV29-1 and TRBJ1-1; tentatively, D is TRBD1 (5 bases). V was cut by 3 bases and J by 6 bases, with 8 bases left in between. The CDR3 has 11 residues. Germline V CDR1 and CDR2: SQVTM, ANQGSEA. CDR3 residues: CSVEGRSEAFF. In DNA, the CDR3 is TGCAGCGTTGAGGGGCGTTCTGAAGCTTTCTTT. The full variable domain, rest sourced from reference TRBV29-1 and TRBJ1-1, is SAVISQKPSRDICQRGTSLTIQCQVDSQVTMMFWYRQQPGQSLTLIATANQGSEATYESGFVIDKFPISRPNLTFSTLTVSNMSPEDSSIYLCSVEGRSEAFFGQGTRLTVV.

This clone was observed a few times. The chain carries TRBV5-1 and TRBJ2-1; 9 bases are shared with TRBD2. Germline trimming cut 1 base from V and 9 bases from J; bases unmatched to any gene: 11. Germline CDR1 reads SGHRS; CDR2 reads YFSETQ. The CDR3 totals 16 residues. CDR3 nucleotide sequence: TGCGCCAGCAGCTTGTCAGCGGGAGGAACTGGGGGTGAGCAGTTCTTC. Translation gives CASSLSAGGTGGEQFF.

This clone showed up just a few times. The chain combines TRBV7-3 with TRBJ2-7; weak D call: TRBD2 (5 bases). CDR3 length: 14 amino acids. Trimming cost V 1 base and J 4 bases, with 11 bases left between them. CDR1 is SGHTA, CDR2 FQGTGA, per germline. CDR3 residues: CASSLKPGSYEQYF. The CDR3 DNA reads TGTGCCAGCAGCTTAAAGCCGGGATCTTACGAGCAGTACTTC.

This clone has ten or more counts. The chain recombines TRBV29-1 with TRBJ2-7; 11 positions match TRBD2. Germline CDR1 is SQVTM and CDR2 is ANQGSEA. CDR3 length equals 13 residues. V shed 3 bases and J 2 bases; nucleotides not matched to a gene: 0. For the CDR3, the DNA is TGCAGCGTTGATAGCGGGAGGGCCTACGAGCAGTACTTC. Protein sequence: CSVDSGRAYEQYF.

This clone was detected only a few times. The V and J genes are TRBV5-1 and TRBJ2-1; TRBD2 aligns across 8 bases. The CDR3 is 16 residues long. Germline V CDR1 and CDR2: SGHRS, YFSETQ. The V segment lost 2 bases and the J segment 3 bases; nucleotides outside the gene matches: 7. The CDR3 sequence: CASSLAPGLDYNEQFF. In DNA, the CDR3 is TGCGCCAGCAGCTTAGCCCCGGGACTAGACTACAATGAGCAGTTCTTC.

This chain links TRBV6-4 with TRBJ1-5, with TRBD1 identical over 7 bases. V shed 6 bases, J shed 1 base, and the junction held 9 bases outside the gene matches. The CDR3 is made up of 16 amino acids. Per germline, CDR1 MRHNA and CDR2 SNTAGT. The CDR3, as DNA: TGTGCCAGCAGCCCGAGACAGGGAGGCAGCAATCAGCCCCAGCATTTT. This translates into CASSPRQGGSNQPQHF.

V and J are TRBV6-5 and TRBJ1-1, with D possibly matching TRBD1 (5 bases). Trimming removed 6 bases at V and 0 bases at J, with 11 bases between. Germline V lookup: CDR1 MNHEY, CDR2 SVGAGI. The CDR3 contains 14 residues. CDR3 coding DNA: TGTGCCAGCAGGCCGAGGACATTGAACACTGAAGCTTTCTTT. Encoded protein: CASRPRTLNTEAFF.

V usage is TRBV30 and J usage is TRBJ2-3; 7 bases align to TRBD1. The trim removed 8 bases at V and 2 bases at J, leaving 7 bases unmatched. Per germline, CDR1 GTSNPN and CDR2 SVGIG (reference sequence). CDR3 length equals 13 residues. CDR3 amino acids: CATNRGLTDTQYF. The CDR3 DNA is TGTGCCACAAACAGGGGCCTCACAGATACGCAGTATTTT.

This rearrangement joins TRBV5-4 to TRBJ2-7; perhaps TRBD2 as D (5 bases). V was shortened by 5 bases and J by 2 bases, with 14 bases between the two germline ends. Per germline, CDR1 SGHNT and CDR2 YYREEE (reference sequence). The CDR3 contains 14 residues. DNA for the CDR3: TGTGCCAGCAGGCCCGGGATCTCAACCTACGAGCAGTACTTC. It yields the protein CASRPGISTYEQYF.

The chain couples TRBV7-9 to TRBJ1-1; tentative D call: TRBD1 (6 bases). CDR1 is SEHNR, CDR2 FQNEAQ, per germline (reference sequence). V shed 5 bases and J shed 4 bases, with 14 bases lying between them. CDR3 length: 14 amino acids. CDR3 amino acids: CASSAKGGGTEAFF. CDR3 coding DNA: TGTGCCAGCAGCGCGAAGGGGGGGGGCACTGAAGCTTTCTTT.

This rearrangement joins TRBV5-1 to TRBJ2-1, with TRBD1 as a possible D gene (5 bases). The germline V gene has CDR1 SGHRS and CDR2 YFSETQ. Deletions cut 2 bases from V and 0 bases from J, with 9 bases between. CDR3 length equals 15 residues. The CDR3 DNA reads TGCGCCAGCAGCTTTGGACAAAACTCCTACAATGAGCAGTTCTTC. It specifies CASSFGQNSYNEQFF.

This clone has more than one count but fewer than ten. The chain recombines TRBV5-1 with TRBJ2-7, with D possibly TRBD2 on 6 matching bases. CDR1 is SGHRS, CDR2 YFSETQ, per germline. CDR3 length: 15 residues. Between the trimmed V and J ends, which lost 4 bases and 0 bases, there was a span of 14 bases. The CDR3 DNA sequence: TGCGCCAGCAGCCCGAGCGGGCCGACCTCCTACGAGCAGTACTTC. Protein product: CASSPSGPTSYEQYF.

This rearrangement joins TRBV6-1 to TRBJ1-5; D is perhaps TRBD1 (6 bases). The CDR3 extends over 14 amino acids. Germline V lookup: CDR1 MNHNS, CDR2 SASEGT. V lost 7 bases and J lost 7, with 17 bases in between. Here the CDR3 reads CASTGGLRGQPQHF. Here the CDR3 DNA reads TGTGCCAGCACGGGCGGCCTAAGGGGGCAGCCCCAGCATTTT.

Here the CDR3 reads CASSLSGTGYNSPLHF. In DNA form, the CDR3 reads TGTGCCAGCAGTTTATCGGGGACAGGGTATAATTCACCCCTCCACTTT. This chain connects TRBV27 to TRBJ1-6, with 9 bases identical to TRBD1. The CDR3 contains 16 residues. Trimming cost V 0 bases and J 4 bases; bases outside gene matches: 1. Germline-derived CDR1 and CDR2 are MNHEY and SMNVEV (reference sequence).

The chain has TRBV7-9 and TRBJ2-1, with 12 bases aligning to TRBD2. This CDR3 region has 18 residues. V lost 1 base, J lost 2 bases, and 6 bases stayed unmatched. Germline V gene lookup returns CDR1 SEHNR and CDR2 FQNEAQ (reference sequence). In DNA form, the CDR3 reads TGTGCCAGCAGCTTAGGCACGACTAGCGGGAGAACCTACAATGAGCAGTTCTTC. It encodes CASSLGTTSGRTYNEQFF.